Below, 5 T cell receptor beta chains from the same sample are listed, as sequenced in a study of cytomegalovirus exposure and HLA in healthy donors (dated by TCRdb to 2016 to 2017). The library was obtained by the immunoSEQ multiplex PCR assay. For the multiplex PCR, a mixture combining 60 forward primers for TCR Vbeta segments and 13 reverse primers for TCR Jbeta segments was used. The clones in this table, taken by TCRdb from immuneACCESS, are in-frame only. Not every clone is retained; where verified, under half of the shortfall comes from an unresolved V gene, and the cause of the rest is unknown. This sample is represented by around 200,000 clones; about 80% of them were singletons. Approximately 1.5% of the sample comes from the top ten. The specimen was PBMCs. The receptors were sampled from a girl between 5 and 17 years old in good health and CMV-seronegative.

This clone was picked up a small number of times. The V gene is TRBV28, the J gene TRBJ1-2, with a possible D match to TRBD1 (5 bases). CDR1 and CDR2 from the germline V gene are MDHEN and SYDVKM. Trimming shortened V by 3 bases and J by 1 base, and 9 bases separated the two germline ends. The length of the CDR3 is 14 residues. For the CDR3, the DNA is TGTGCCAGCAGTTTTTTAGGGGATAACTATGGCTACACCTTC. Translating gives CASSFLGDNYGYTF.

This chain joins TRBV9 and TRBJ2-3; 7 bases line up with TRBD1. CDR1 is SGDLS and CDR2 is YYNGEE in the germline V gene. V shed 0 bases and J 7 bases; nucleotides not matched to a gene: 5. The CDR3 runs 14 residues. Here the CDR3 reads CASSVEGQPYTQYF. DNA of the CDR3: TGTGCCAGCAGCGTAGAGGGACAGCCTTATACGCAGTATTTT.

This chain connects TRBV28 to TRBJ1-1; possible D gene TRBD1, 6 bases. Germline-derived CDR1 and CDR2 are MDHEN and SYDVKM. V gave up 2 bases and J gave up 5 bases, with 21 bases separating them. The CDR3 spans 17 residues. The CDR3 region is CASSLSGTSRRGTEAFF. Here the CDR3 DNA reads TGTGCCAGCAGTTTAAGTGGGACATCAAGAAGGGGGACTGAAGCTTTCTTT.

The rearrangement links TRBV27 to TRBJ2-7; 7 nucleotides align to TRBD2. Germline V gene sequence: CDR1 MNHEY, CDR2 SMNVEV (reference sequence). This CDR3 comprises 15 residues. The J segment lost 2 bases and the V segment lost 8 bases, leaving 12 bases of the junction unmatched. CDR3 sequence: CASAPGWGGTYEQYF. The CDR3 DNA reads as TGTGCCAGCGCCCCCGGTTGGGGGGGTACCTACGAGCAGTACTTC.

The rearrangement joins TRBV5-1 to TRBJ2-5; TRBD1 might be the D (5 bases). Germline CDR1 is SGHRS and CDR2 is YFSETQ. Deletions cut 4 bases from V and 1 base from J, with 11 bases between. The length of the CDR3 is 14 residues. CDR3 nucleotides: TGCGCCAGCAGCCCAGGGATCACCCAAGAGACCCAGTACTTC. It specifies CASSPGITQETQYF.